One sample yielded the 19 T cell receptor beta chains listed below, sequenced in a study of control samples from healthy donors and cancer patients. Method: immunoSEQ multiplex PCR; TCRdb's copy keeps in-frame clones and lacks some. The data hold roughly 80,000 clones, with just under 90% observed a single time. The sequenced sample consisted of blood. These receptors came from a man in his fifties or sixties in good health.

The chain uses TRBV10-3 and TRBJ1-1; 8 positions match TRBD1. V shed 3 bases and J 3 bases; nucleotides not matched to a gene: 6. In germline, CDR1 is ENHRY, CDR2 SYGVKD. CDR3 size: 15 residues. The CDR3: CAISEHDRGDTEAFF. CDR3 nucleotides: TGTGCCATCAGTGAACATGACAGGGGCGACACTGAAGCTTTCTTT.

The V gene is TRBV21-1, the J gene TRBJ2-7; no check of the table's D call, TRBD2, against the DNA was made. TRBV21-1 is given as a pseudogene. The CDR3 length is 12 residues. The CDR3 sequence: CAAGSSSYEQYF. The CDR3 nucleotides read TGTGCTGCGGGGAGCAGCTCCTACGAGCAGTACTTC.

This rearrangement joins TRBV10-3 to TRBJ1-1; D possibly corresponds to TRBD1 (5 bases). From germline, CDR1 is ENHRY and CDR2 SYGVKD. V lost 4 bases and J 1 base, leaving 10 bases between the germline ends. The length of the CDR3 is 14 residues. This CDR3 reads CAISGSQANTEAFF. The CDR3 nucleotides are TGTGCCATCAGTGGCTCACAGGCGAACACTGAAGCTTTCTTT.

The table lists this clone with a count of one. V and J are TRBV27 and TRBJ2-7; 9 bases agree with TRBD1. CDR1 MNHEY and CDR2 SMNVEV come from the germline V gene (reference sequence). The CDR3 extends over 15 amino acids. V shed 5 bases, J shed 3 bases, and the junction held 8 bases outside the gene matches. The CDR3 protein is CASSQTGGQLYEQYF. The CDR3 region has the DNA TGTGCCAGCAGTCAGACAGGGGGTCAGCTCTACGAGCAGTACTTC.

The DNA for the CDR3 is TGTGCCAGCAGCTCTCCGGGATTACCCTCAGATACGCAGTATTTT. This translates into CASSSPGLPSDTQYF. The chain combines TRBV28 with TRBJ2-3; TRBD2 might be the D (5 bases). The CDR3 is 15 amino acids. The V gene lost 6 bases and the J gene lost 4 bases, with 17 bases spanning the gap. Germline loops: CDR1 MDHEN, CDR2 SYDVKM.

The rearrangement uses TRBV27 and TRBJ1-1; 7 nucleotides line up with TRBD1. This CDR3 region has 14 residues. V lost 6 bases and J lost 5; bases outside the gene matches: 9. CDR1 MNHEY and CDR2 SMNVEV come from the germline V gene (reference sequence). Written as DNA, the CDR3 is TGTGCCAGCAGCGTGACCCCAGGGGGTACTGAAGCTTTCTTT. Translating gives CASSVTPGGTEAFF.

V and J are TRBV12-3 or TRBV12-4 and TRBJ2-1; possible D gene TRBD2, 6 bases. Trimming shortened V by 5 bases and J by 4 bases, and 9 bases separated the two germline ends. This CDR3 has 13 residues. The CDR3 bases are TGTGCCAGCAGTACCAGCGGGTACAATGAGCAGTTCTTC. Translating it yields CASSTSGYNEQFF.

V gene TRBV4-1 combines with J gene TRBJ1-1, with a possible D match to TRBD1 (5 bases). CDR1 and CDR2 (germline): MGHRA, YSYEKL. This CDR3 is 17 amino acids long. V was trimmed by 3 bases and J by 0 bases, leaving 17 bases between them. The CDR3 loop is CASSHAIGTEMNTEAFF. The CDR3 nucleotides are TGCGCCAGCAGCCACGCAATCGGGACGGAGATGAACACTGAAGCTTTCTTT.

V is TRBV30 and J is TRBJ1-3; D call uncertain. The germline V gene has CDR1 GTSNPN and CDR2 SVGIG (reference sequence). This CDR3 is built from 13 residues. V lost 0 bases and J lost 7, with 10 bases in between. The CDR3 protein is CAWSVGVLNTIYF. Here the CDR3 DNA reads TGTGCCTGGAGTGTAGGCGTCCTGAACACCATATATTTT.

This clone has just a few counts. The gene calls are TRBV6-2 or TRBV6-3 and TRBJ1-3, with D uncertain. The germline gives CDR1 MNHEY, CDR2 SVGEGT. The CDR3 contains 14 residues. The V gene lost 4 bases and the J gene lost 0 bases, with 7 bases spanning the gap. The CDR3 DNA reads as TGTGCCAGCAGTTCCGGGAGCTCTGGAAACACCATATATTTT. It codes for CASSSGSSGNTIYF.

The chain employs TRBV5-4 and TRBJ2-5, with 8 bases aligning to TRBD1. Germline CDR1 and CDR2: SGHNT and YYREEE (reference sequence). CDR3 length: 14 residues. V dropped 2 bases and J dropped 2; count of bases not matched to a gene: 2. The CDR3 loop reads CASSLQGDQETQYF. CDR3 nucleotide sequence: TGTGCCAGCAGCTTACAGGGGGATCAAGAGACCCAGTACTTC.

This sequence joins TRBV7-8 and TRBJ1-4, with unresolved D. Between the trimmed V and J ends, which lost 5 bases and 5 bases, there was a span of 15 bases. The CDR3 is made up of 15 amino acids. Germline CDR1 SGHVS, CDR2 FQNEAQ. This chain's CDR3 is CASSTRPDPNEKLFF. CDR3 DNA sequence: TGTGCCAGCAGCACGAGACCCGACCCCAATGAAAAACTGTTTTTT.

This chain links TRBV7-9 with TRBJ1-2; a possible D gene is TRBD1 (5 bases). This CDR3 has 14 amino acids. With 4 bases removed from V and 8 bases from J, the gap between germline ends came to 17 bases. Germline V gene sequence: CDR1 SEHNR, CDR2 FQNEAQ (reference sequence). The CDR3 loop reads CASSSPGSPVGYTF. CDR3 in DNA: TGTGCCAGCAGCTCTCCAGGGAGCCCGGTGGGCTACACCTTC.

The CDR3 bases are TGTGCCAGTAGTATGGCCGTAACCTACGAGCAGTACTTC. Its protein is CASSMAVTYEQYF. This chain uses TRBV19 with TRBJ2-7; D unresolved. CDR3 length equals 13 residues. The V gene lost 3 bases and the J gene lost 2 bases, with 8 bases spanning the gap. The germline CDR1 and CDR2 sequences are LNHDA and SQIVND (reference sequence).

In DNA form, the CDR3 reads TGTGCCAGCAGTGAAGCGGGCGGGCCCGTAGACGGCTACACCTTC. This sequence encodes CASSEAGGPVDGYTF. V gene TRBV6-1 combines with J gene TRBJ1-2; D gene ambiguous. Germline CDR1 is MNHNS and CDR2 is SASEGT. The CDR3 runs 15 residues. The ends were cut back, 0 bases at V and 8 bases at J, with 16 bases in the middle.

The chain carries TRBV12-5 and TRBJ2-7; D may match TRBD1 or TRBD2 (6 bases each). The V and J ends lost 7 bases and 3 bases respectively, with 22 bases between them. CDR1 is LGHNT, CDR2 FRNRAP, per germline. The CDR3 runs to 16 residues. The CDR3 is CASAVGATGADYEQYF. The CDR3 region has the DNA TGTGCTAGTGCCGTGGGGGCGACGGGGGCAGACTACGAGCAGTACTTC.

The CDR3 DNA sequence: TGTGCCAGTAGTATCGGACTTCCCTACGAGCAGTACTTC. This sequence encodes CASSIGLPYEQYF. The genes are TRBV19 and TRBJ2-7; perhaps TRBD2 as D (5 bases). This CDR3 comprises 13 residues. The germline CDR1 and CDR2 sequences are LNHDA and SQIVND (reference sequence). V lost 3 bases and J lost 2, with 8 bases in between.

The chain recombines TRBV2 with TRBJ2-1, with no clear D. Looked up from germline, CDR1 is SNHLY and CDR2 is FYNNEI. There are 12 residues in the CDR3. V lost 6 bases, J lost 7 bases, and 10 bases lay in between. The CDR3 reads CASSQTENEQFF. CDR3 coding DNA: TGTGCCAGCAGCCAGACTGAGAATGAGCAGTTCTTC.

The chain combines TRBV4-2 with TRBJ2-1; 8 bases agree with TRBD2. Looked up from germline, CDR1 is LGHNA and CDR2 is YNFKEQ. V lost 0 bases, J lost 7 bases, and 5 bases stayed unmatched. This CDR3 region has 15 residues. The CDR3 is CASSQDGGASNEQFF. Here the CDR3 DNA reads TGTGCCAGCAGCCAAGACGGGGGGGCCAGTAATGAGCAGTTCTTC.